The rows below give T cell receptor beta chains drawn from one sample of a study of cytomegalovirus exposure and HLA in healthy donors. TCRdb's table, derived via immunoSEQ multiplex PCR, lists solely in-frame clones and lacks some. The sample contains about 250,000 clones, roughly 87% of which appear only once. The sample taken for sequencing was PBMCs. The receptors stem from a man between 18 and 35 years old in good health and CMV-seropositive. Both conserved end residues are part of each CDR3. Each record gives: clone size, V gene, D gene, J gene, CDR3 DNA, CDR3 protein. A D gene is named only where the DNA matches it firmly. The size field is filled for only some rows; it gives once, few, many or a size class.

size: .
V: TRBV28
D: .
J: TRBJ2-6
DNA: TGTGCCAGCTCCTCGGGGGCCAACGTCCTGACTTTC
CDR3: CASSSGANVLTF

size: .
V: TRBV28
D: TRBD2
J: TRBJ2-3
DNA: TGTGCCAGCAGTCCCACTAGCGACCGCACAGATACGCAGTATTTT
CDR3: CASSPTSDRTDTQYF

size: .
V: TRBV29-1
D: TRBD2
J: TRBJ2-3
DNA: TGCAGCGTTGCGAGGACTAGCGGTAGCACAGATACGCAGTATTTT
CDR3: CSVARTSGSTDTQYF

size: once
V: TRBV2
D: .
J: TRBJ2-5
DNA: TGTGCCAGCACACTAGTACACGGCGGAGAGACCCAGTACTTC
CDR3: CASTLVHGGETQYF

size: .
V: TRBV28
D: TRBD1
J: TRBJ2-7
DNA: TGTGCCAGCAGTTCGTCGGGACAGGGAAGACACTACGAGCAGTACTTC
CDR3: CASSSSGQGRHYEQYF

size: .
V: TRBV10-3
D: .
J: TRBJ2-1
DNA: TGTGCCATCAGTGAAGGTTACAATGAGCAGTTCTTC
CDR3: CAISEGYNEQFF

size: .
V: TRBV5-1
D: .
J: TRBJ1-1
DNA: TGCGCCAGCAGCTTGGCGTCTCAGGCGAACACTGAAGCTTTCTTT
CDR3: CASSLASQANTEAFF

size: .
V: TRBV5-4
D: TRBD1
J: TRBJ2-1
DNA: TGTGCCGGCAGGGGGCCCAACAATGAGCAGTTCTTC
CDR3: CAGRGPNNEQFF

size: .
V: TRBV7-3
D: .
J: TRBJ2-1
DNA: TGTGCCAGCAGCAAAGGGGACCACAATGAGCAGTTCTTC
CDR3: CASSKGDHNEQFF

size: .
V: TRBV27
D: TRBD2
J: TRBJ2-1
DNA: TGTGCCTCCACACGAACTAGCGGAGACAATGAGCAGTTCTTC
CDR3: CASTRTSGDNEQFF

size: .
V: TRBV6-5
D: TRBD1
J: TRBJ1-2
DNA: TGTGCCAGCAGAAGACAGGGGGTTAATGGCTACACCTTC
CDR3: CASRRQGVNGYTF

size: .
V: TRBV30
D: .
J: TRBJ1-2
DNA: TGTGCCTGGAGGAGCAGGGCATCGGATGGCTACACCTTC
CDR3: CAWRSRASDGYTF

size: .
V: TRBV12-5
D: .
J: TRBJ1-2
DNA: TGTGCTAGTGGTTTGGGACTCAACTATGGCTACACCTTC
CDR3: CASGLGLNYGYTF

size: .
V: TRBV6-1
D: .
J: TRBJ2-3
DNA: TGTGCCAGCAGTGTTAGTAGCCCCAGGGGAGATACGCAGTATTTT
CDR3: CASSVSSPRGDTQYF

size: .
V: TRBV19
D: .
J: TRBJ1-5
DNA: TGTGCCAGTAGTATAGGGGACGGAGGCAATCAGCCCCAGCATTTT
CDR3: CASSIGDGGNQPQHF

size: .
V: TRBV30
D: TRBD2
J: TRBJ2-7
DNA: TGTGCCTGGAGTTTTAGCGGGAGGGCCTCCTACGAGCAGTACTTC
CDR3: CAWSFSGRASYEQYF

size: .
V: TRBV7-2
D: TRBD2
J: TRBJ2-3
DNA: TGTGCCAGCAGAACGTGGGGACTAGCGGGAAGCACAGATACGCAGTATTTT
CDR3: CASRTWGLAGSTDTQYF

size: .
V: TRBV19
D: TRBD1
J: TRBJ1-5
DNA: TGTGCCAGTAGGGGGACAGGGATGGGCAATCAGCCCCAGCATTTT
CDR3: CASRGTGMGNQPQHF

size: once
V: TRBV5-1
D: .
J: TRBJ2-2
DNA: TGCGCCAGCAGCTTTAATACACCCGACACCGGGGAGCTGTTTTTT
CDR3: CASSFNTPDTGELFF

size: .
V: TRBV10-3
D: .
J: TRBJ2-7
DNA: TGTGCCATCTCTACAGGCCAGGGCTACGAGCAGTACTTC
CDR3: CAISTGQGYEQYF

size: .
V: TRBV30
D: .
J: TRBJ2-7
DNA: TGTGCCTGGAGTGTAGAGAATAGGGTACTAGGCGAGCAGTACTTC
CDR3: CAWSVENRVLGEQYF